These T cell receptor beta chains were read from a single sample in a study of T cell responses to AZD1222 COVID-19 vaccine. Generated by immunoSEQ multiplex PCR, the TCRdb table keeps only in-frame clones and is missing some. The data show fewer than 110,000 clones, roughly 87% seen once. Sequencing used peripheral blood, obtained on day 0 of AZD1222 vaccination. These receptors were taken from an adult in good health. Both conserved end residues are part of each CDR3. A D gene is named only where the DNA matches it firmly. Some rows have no size entry. The others give once, few or many, or a class for an expanded clone.

V gene: TRBV28; D gene: -; clone size: -; J gene: TRBJ2-2; CDR3 DNA: TGTGCCACCTTAGGAGGGGAGCTGTTTTTT; CDR3 protein: CATLGGELFF
V gene: TRBV12-3/TRBV12-4; D gene: -; clone size: -; J gene: TRBJ1-2; CDR3 DNA: TGTGCCAGCAGTACGACAGAGGGAGGCTACACCTTC; CDR3 protein: CASSTTEGGYTF
V gene: TRBV11-2; D gene: TRBD1; clone size: -; J gene: TRBJ2-7; CDR3 DNA: TGTGCCAGCAGCTCATCTACAGGGGGCTTCGAGCAGTACTTC; CDR3 protein: CASSSSTGGFEQYF
V gene: TRBV30; D gene: -; clone size: -; J gene: TRBJ2-2; CDR3 DNA: TGTGCCTGGAGTGTTAACAGGAACACCGGGGAGCTGTTTTTT; CDR3 protein: CAWSVNRNTGELFF
V gene: TRBV3-1/TRBV3-2; D gene: -; clone size: -; J gene: TRBJ2-1; CDR3 DNA: TGTGCCAGCAGCCAAGATGGGGGGAACTACAATGAGCAGTTCTTC; CDR3 protein: CASSQDGGNYNEQFF
V gene: TRBV30; D gene: -; clone size: once; J gene: TRBJ1-2; CDR3 DNA: TGTGCCTGGAGTGGGGGCAACTATGGCTACACCTTC; CDR3 protein: CAWSGGNYGYTF
V gene: TRBV11-2; D gene: -; clone size: -; J gene: TRBJ2-7; CDR3 DNA: TGTGCCAGCAGCTTAGTAGCGGACTACTCCTACGAGCAGTACTTC; CDR3 protein: CASSLVADYSYEQYF
V gene: TRBV5-1; D gene: -; clone size: -; J gene: TRBJ1-4; CDR3 DNA: TGCGCCAGCAGCTTTGGGAGTGCAACTAATGAAAAACTGTTTTTT; CDR3 protein: CASSFGSATNEKLFF
V gene: TRBV13; D gene: -; clone size: -; J gene: TRBJ1-2; CDR3 DNA: TGTGCCAGCAGCTTAGTCAGACCCTATGGCTACACCTTC; CDR3 protein: CASSLVRPYGYTF
V gene: TRBV5-1; D gene: -; clone size: -; J gene: TRBJ1-6; CDR3 DNA: TGCGCCAGCAGCCCTGCCCTAAATCAGGGGAATAATTCACCCCTCCACTTT; CDR3 protein: CASSPALNQGNNSPLHF
V gene: TRBV5-1; D gene: -; clone size: -; J gene: TRBJ1-3; CDR3 DNA: TGCGCCAGCAGCTTGGCCGGAGGCTCTGGAAACACCATATATTTT; CDR3 protein: CASSLAGGSGNTIYF
V gene: TRBV7-2; D gene: -; clone size: few; J gene: TRBJ1-1; CDR3 DNA: TGTGCCAGCACACGGACGGGGAGGATCACTGAAGCTTTCTTT; CDR3 protein: CASTRTGRITEAFF
V gene: TRBV28; D gene: TRBD1; clone size: -; J gene: TRBJ2-7; CDR3 DNA: TGTGCCAGCAGTTTGACAGGGGTCAGCTCCTACGAGCAGTACTTC; CDR3 protein: CASSLTGVSSYEQYF
V gene: TRBV6-5; D gene: -; clone size: -; J gene: TRBJ1-1; CDR3 DNA: TGTGCCAGCAGCGTCGGGACCGCCCCAGAAGCTTTCTTT; CDR3 protein: CASSVGTAPEAFF
V gene: TRBV30; D gene: -; clone size: -; J gene: TRBJ1-2; CDR3 DNA: TGTGCCTGGAACCAAAACAGAGCGGGCTATGGCTACACCTTC; CDR3 protein: CAWNQNRAGYGYTF
V gene: TRBV7-6; D gene: -; clone size: -; J gene: TRBJ1-1; CDR3 DNA: TGTGCCAGCAGCTTAGCTTTCGGGGTTGAAGCTTTCTTT; CDR3 protein: CASSLAFGVEAFF
V gene: TRBV15; D gene: -; clone size: -; J gene: TRBJ1-5; CDR3 DNA: TGTGCCACCAGCAGAGTGAGCAATCAGCCCCAGCATTTT; CDR3 protein: CATSRVSNQPQHF
V gene: TRBV7-9; D gene: TRBD1; clone size: -; J gene: TRBJ2-7; CDR3 DNA: TGTGCCAGCAGTTTAGACAGGGGATCAAACGAGCAGTACTTC; CDR3 protein: CASSLDRGSNEQYF
V gene: TRBV5-4; D gene: -; clone size: once; J gene: TRBJ2-1; CDR3 DNA: TGTGCCAGCAGCCTATTGAATGAGCAGTTCTTC; CDR3 protein: CASSLLNEQFF
V gene: TRBV6-6; D gene: TRBD2; clone size: once; J gene: TRBJ2-2; CDR3 DNA: TGTGCCAGCAGTCCTTGGGGGTCTAGCGGGAGGGCCTTCGGGGAGCTGTTTTTT; CDR3 protein: CASSPWGSSGRAFGELFF
V gene: TRBV9; D gene: -; clone size: -; J gene: TRBJ1-6; CDR3 DNA: TGTGCCAGCAGCGCCGGACTTTCCCCCCGGAGCTCCTATAATTCACCCCTCCACTTT; CDR3 protein: CASSAGLSPRSSYNSPLHF
V gene: TRBV2; D gene: -; clone size: -; J gene: TRBJ2-7; CDR3 DNA: TGTGCCAGCAGCGGGGGTCCTAGGTACGAGCAGTACTTC; CDR3 protein: CASSGGPRYEQYF
V gene: TRBV5-4; D gene: -; clone size: few; J gene: TRBJ2-3; CDR3 DNA: TGTGCCAGCAGCTGGGGCGGGGCAGGAGGCACAGATACGCAGTATTTT; CDR3 protein: CASSWGGAGGTDTQYF
V gene: TRBV11-2; D gene: TRBD2; clone size: once; J gene: TRBJ2-3; CDR3 DNA: TGTGCCAGCAGCCCCGTCGGACTAGCGGAAGTCGGAGATACGCAGTATTTT; CDR3 protein: CASSPVGLAEVGDTQYF
V gene: TRBV5-6; D gene: TRBD1; clone size: -; J gene: TRBJ2-2; CDR3 DNA: TGTGCCAGCAGCTTGTGGGCAGGGGGGAACACCGGGGAGCTGTTTTTT; CDR3 protein: CASSLWAGGNTGELFF
V gene: TRBV28; D gene: TRBD2; clone size: -; J gene: TRBJ2-1; CDR3 DNA: TGTGCCAGCAGTTCAGCGGGAGAAGGCCTCAATGAGCAGTTCTTC; CDR3 protein: CASSSAGEGLNEQFF
V gene: TRBV6-5; D gene: TRBD1; clone size: -; J gene: TRBJ1-2; CDR3 DNA: TGTGCCAGCAGGTCGCACAGGGGCGGTTTGAATGGCTACACCTTC; CDR3 protein: CASRSHRGGLNGYTF
V gene: TRBV4-1; D gene: -; clone size: -; J gene: TRBJ1-1; CDR3 DNA: TGCGCCAGGCTCGAGTCGACTTTCTTT; CDR3 protein: CARLESTFF
V gene: TRBV6-5; D gene: -; clone size: -; J gene: TRBJ2-7; CDR3 DNA: TGTGCCAGCAGTTACAATGGGCAGGGCCAGTACGAGCAGTACTTC; CDR3 protein: CASSYNGQGQYEQYF
V gene: TRBV10-3; D gene: -; clone size: -; J gene: TRBJ2-7; CDR3 DNA: TGTGCCATCAGTGTCGGGGGCTTCTCCTACGAGCAGTACTTC; CDR3 protein: CAISVGGFSYEQYF
V gene: TRBV10-3; D gene: TRBD2; clone size: -; J gene: TRBJ2-3; CDR3 DNA: TGTGCCATCAGTGAGTCGGAAAGCACGGGACTAGCGGGAAGAGCCCCAGATACGCAGTATTTT; CDR3 protein: CAISESESTGLAGRAPDTQYF
V gene: TRBV27; D gene: -; clone size: -; J gene: TRBJ2-7; CDR3 DNA: TGTGCCAGCAGGGATCAGTCCTACGAGCAGTACTTC; CDR3 protein: CASRDQSYEQYF
V gene: TRBV3-1/TRBV3-2; D gene: -; clone size: -; J gene: TRBJ1-1; CDR3 DNA: TGTGCCAGCAGTCGAACAGCGTTGACTGAAGCTTTCTTT; CDR3 protein: CASSRTALTEAFF
V gene: TRBV9; D gene: -; clone size: -; J gene: TRBJ2-1; CDR3 DNA: TGTGCCAGCAGCGTAGGGGGGGCAGGCAATGAGCAGTTCTTC; CDR3 protein: CASSVGGAGNEQFF
V gene: TRBV7-6; D gene: TRBD2; clone size: -; J gene: TRBJ2-7; CDR3 DNA: TGTGCCAGCAGCGTCAGACTAGCGGGAGTTGAGGAGCAGTACTTC; CDR3 protein: CASSVRLAGVEEQYF
V gene: TRBV7-9; D gene: -; clone size: -; J gene: TRBJ1-3; CDR3 DNA: TGTGCCAGCAGCTTAAGGGAGGCGGATTACACCATATATTTT; CDR3 protein: CASSLREADYTIYF
V gene: TRBV28; D gene: -; clone size: -; J gene: TRBJ2-4; CDR3 DNA: TGTGCCAGCATGGACCTAAACATTCAGTACTTC; CDR3 protein: CASMDLNIQYF
V gene: TRBV7-9; D gene: -; clone size: -; J gene: TRBJ1-2; CDR3 DNA: TGTGCCTCCTCCCCGGGGGCGATCAACTATGGCTACACCTTC; CDR3 protein: CASSPGAINYGYTF
V gene: TRBV12-3/TRBV12-4; D gene: TRBD2; clone size: -; J gene: TRBJ2-7; CDR3 DNA: TGTGCCAGCAGTTTAGTAGCGGGAGCCCAGCAGTACTTC; CDR3 protein: CASSLVAGAQQYF
V gene: TRBV30; D gene: -; clone size: -; J gene: TRBJ1-5; CDR3 DNA: TGTGCCTGGAGTGTGTCGAGCAATCAGCCCCAGCATTTT; CDR3 protein: CAWSVSSNQPQHF
V gene: TRBV23-1; D gene: -; clone size: -; J gene: TRBJ2-1; CDR3 DNA: TGCGCCAGCAGTCCCGGGGGGACAGAGTGCTACAATGAGCAGTTCTTC; CDR3 protein: CASSPGGTECYNEQFF
V gene: TRBV6-5; D gene: -; clone size: -; J gene: TRBJ1-6; CDR3 DNA: TGTGCCAGCAGAGGGAGGGAGGGGACTAATTCACCCCTCCACTTT; CDR3 protein: CASRGREGTNSPLHF
V gene: TRBV11-2; D gene: -; clone size: -; J gene: TRBJ1-2; CDR3 DNA: TGTGCCAGCGGGACGGGTACGGGTTTGGGCTACACCTTC; CDR3 protein: CASGTGTGLGYTF
V gene: TRBV4-2; D gene: TRBD2; clone size: -; J gene: TRBJ2-3; CDR3 DNA: TGTGCCAGCAGCCAAGTGGCGGGAGGGGGGACAGATACACAGTATTTT; CDR3 protein: CASSQVAGGGTDTQYF
V gene: TRBV27; D gene: -; clone size: -; J gene: TRBJ2-5; CDR3 DNA: TGTGCCAGCAGTTTAGGATGGACGGTTCAAGAGACCCAGTACTTC; CDR3 protein: CASSLGWTVQETQYF
V gene: TRBV28; D gene: TRBD1; clone size: -; J gene: TRBJ1-3; CDR3 DNA: TGTGCCAGCAGTTCTCGGACAGGGAGGACTGGAAACACCATATATTTT; CDR3 protein: CASSSRTGRTGNTIYF
V gene: TRBV24-1; D gene: -; clone size: few; J gene: TRBJ1-1; CDR3 DNA: TGTGCCACCAGTTCAGGGGTGGGGGGCACTGAAGCTTTCTTT; CDR3 protein: CATSSGVGGTEAFF
V gene: TRBV18; D gene: -; clone size: once; J gene: TRBJ1-5; CDR3 DNA: TGTGCCAGCTCTCCGGGCGTACAGGCCAGCCAGCCCCAGCATTTT; CDR3 protein: CASSPGVQASQPQHF
V gene: TRBV18; D gene: -; clone size: -; J gene: TRBJ2-7; CDR3 DNA: TGTGCCAGCTCACTCCGCGACAGTGGCCCCTACGAGCAGTACTTC; CDR3 protein: CASSLRDSGPYEQYF
V gene: TRBV19; D gene: -; clone size: -; J gene: TRBJ2-1; CDR3 DNA: TGTGCCAGTCAGGAAAGCAGTTACTCCTACAATGAGCAGTTCTTC; CDR3 protein: CASQESSYSYNEQFF
V gene: TRBV28; D gene: TRBD1; clone size: once; J gene: TRBJ2-3; CDR3 DNA: TGTGCCAGCAGCCGGACAGGGGGCTTTAGCACAGATACGCAGTATTTT; CDR3 protein: CASSRTGGFSTDTQYF
V gene: TRBV6-1; D gene: -; clone size: -; J gene: TRBJ1-2; CDR3 DNA: TGTGCCAGCAGTGAACTCTCGGGGACCTACTATGGCTACACCTTC; CDR3 protein: CASSELSGTYYGYTF
V gene: TRBV12-3/TRBV12-4; D gene: -; clone size: -; J gene: TRBJ2-7; CDR3 DNA: TGTGCCAGCAGTTCCATCCACGAGCAGTACTTC; CDR3 protein: CASSSIHEQYF
V gene: TRBV6-5; D gene: -; clone size: -; J gene: TRBJ1-5; CDR3 DNA: TGTGCCAGCAGCCCCCGGGACAACCAGCCCCAGCATTTT; CDR3 protein: CASSPRDNQPQHF
V gene: TRBV3-1/TRBV3-2; D gene: -; clone size: once; J gene: TRBJ2-3; CDR3 DNA: TGTGCCAGCAGCCTCCCGGGGCGCTCGCTAGATACGCAGTATTTT; CDR3 protein: CASSLPGRSLDTQYF
V gene: TRBV10-1; D gene: -; clone size: few; J gene: TRBJ2-3; CDR3 DNA: TGCGCCAGCAGTGCTGTTCTTAAGGGGGCAGATACGCAGTATTTT; CDR3 protein: CASSAVLKGADTQYF
V gene: TRBV5-6; D gene: -; clone size: -; J gene: TRBJ1-5; CDR3 DNA: TGTGCCAGCAGCTTGAATATGGGACGTTTCAATCAGCCCCAGCATTTT; CDR3 protein: CASSLNMGRFNQPQHF
V gene: TRBV2; D gene: -; clone size: -; J gene: TRBJ1-1; CDR3 DNA: TGTGCCAGCAGGGCGGAACCAATCACTGAAGCTTTCTTT; CDR3 protein: CASRAEPITEAFF
V gene: TRBV25-1; D gene: -; clone size: -; J gene: TRBJ2-3; CDR3 DNA: TGTGCCAGCAGCAGATACACAGATACGCAGTATTTT; CDR3 protein: CASSRYTDTQYF